The clone carrying this TCR beta chain was picked up many times. Its antigen is not identified. The sample comes from a study of breast tumors, draining lymph nodes, adjacent tissues. Samples came from axillary lymph nodes draining the breast cancer. TCRdb ran MiXCR on the multiplex PCR reads and lists one entry per CDR3 protein. Altogether about 230,000 distinct CDR3 sequences are present, 32% being singletons, with the ten largest covering 1.3% to 1.5%. Whole-study results and caveats: Tumor TCR diversity was below lymph nodes but above nontumor tissue. Luminal-like breast cancer showed significantly greater tumor-nontumor repertoire similarity than basal-like breast cancer did. The lymph node origin of tumor T cells was framed as consistent with a hypothesis, not demonstrated. Findings are consistent with lymph node origin and intratumoral expansion of most tumor T cells.

The CDR3 covers 15 residues. Germline assignment: CDR1 GTSNPN and CDR2 SVGIG (reference sequence). Trimming removed 2 bases at V and 2 bases at J, with 14 bases between. The sequence came from a female donor with breast cancer. Some clones in this sample may be carry-over from other donors' samples. Specimen: axillary lymph node tissue. This chain connects TRBV30 to TRBJ2-3; possibly TRBD1 for D (6 bases). The CDR3 loop reads CAWSFAGTYTDTQYF. The CDR3 nucleotides read TGTGCCTGGAGTTTTGCCGGGACATACACAGATACGCAGTATTTT.